The 20 T cell receptor beta chains reported below all come from one sample, sequenced in a study of T cells after yellow fever vaccination. TCRdb redid the calling of the 5' RACE reads with MiXCR, one entry per CDR3 protein. The sample lists fewer than 350,000 distinct CDR3 sequences, 7.5% to 9% occurring once. The specimen was PBMCs, collected on the day of the first yellow fever vaccination. These receptors were collected from a young man who received the YFV17D yellow fever vaccine.

This clonotype was counted between two and nine times. This chain's CDR3 is CASSGRDRGNSGGAVETQYF. The CDR3 nucleotides read TGTGCCAGCAGCGGACGGGACAGGGGAAATAGCGGGGGGGCTGTGGAGACCCAGTACTTC. V usage is TRBV9 and J usage is TRBJ2-5, with D tentatively TRBD2 (11 bases). Trimming shortened V by 3 bases and J by 5 bases, and 32 bases separated the two germline ends. This CDR3 spans 20 amino acids. In germline, CDR1 is SGDLS, CDR2 YYNGEE.

The rearrangement links TRBV6-5 to TRBJ2-1, with 10 positions matching TRBD2. V was pared by 2 bases and J by 6 bases, with 7 bases of the junction left unmatched. The germline CDR1 and CDR2 sequences are MNHEY and SVGAGI. This CDR3 is 16 amino acids long. The CDR3 bases are TGTGCCAGCAGTTACGAAAGCGGGGGGGCCGGCAATGAGCAGTTCTTC. Residues: CASSYESGGAGNEQFF.

The chain uses TRBV7-9 and TRBJ1-6, with D unresolved. This CDR3 is 15 amino acids long. V lost 4 bases and J lost 6, with 13 bases in between. CDR1 is SEHNR and CDR2 is FQNEAQ in the germline V gene (reference sequence). CDR3 residues: CASSSEAGRNSPLHF. In nucleotides, the CDR3 is TGTGCCAGCAGCTCTGAAGCGGGCCGTAATTCACCCCTCCACTTT.

This chain links TRBV24-1 with TRBJ1-5, with D maybe TRBD1 (6 bases). V shed 4 bases and J shed 4 bases, with 13 bases lying between them. CDR3 size: 15 residues. Looked up from germline, CDR1 is KGHDR and CDR2 is SFDVKD. DNA of the CDR3: TGTGCCACCAGTGACCCAGGGGCCGCGAATCAGCCCCAGCATTTT. Translated: CATSDPGAANQPQHF.

This clonotype was counted only a few times. This chain joins TRBV10-3 and TRBJ2-7, with a weak D call TRBD1 (5 bases). The CDR3 contains 17 residues. V shed 7 bases and J shed 5 bases, with 27 bases lying between them. The germline CDR1 and CDR2 sequences are ENHRY and SYGVKD. CDR3 sequence reads: CAINSRGAPGGIDEQYF. In DNA form, the CDR3 reads TGTGCCATCAATTCAAGGGGCGCTCCGGGCGGTATAGACGAGCAGTACTTC.

The chain joins TRBV12-3 or TRBV12-4 to TRBJ2-7; 9 bases line up with TRBD1. This CDR3 spans 15 amino acids. V gave up 4 bases and J gave up 7 bases; unmatched junction bases: 11. The CDR3: CASSSLWDRVGEQYF. CDR3 nucleotides: TGTGCCAGCAGTTCCCTTTGGGACAGGGTGGGGGAGCAGTACTTC.

This clonotype occurred a few times. The V gene is TRBV28, the J gene TRBJ1-1; D is unclear. Germline CDR1 and CDR2: MDHEN and SYDVKM. The CDR3 consists of 12 residues. The germline V and J ends were trimmed by 6 bases and 7 bases, with 12 bases remaining between them. As DNA, the CDR3 is TGTGCCAGCAGCTCCGGCCGCATTGAAGCTTTCTTT. This sequence encodes CASSSGRIEAFF.

The chain carries TRBV10-3 and TRBJ1-1; 8 bases line up with TRBD1. Germline lookup yields CDR1 ENHRY and CDR2 SYGVKD. The V segment lost 11 bases and the J segment 4 bases; nucleotides outside the gene matches: 12. The CDR3 is made up of 14 amino acids. CDR3 loop: CAVGQGRGATEAFF. The CDR3 nucleotides are TGTGCCGTAGGACAGGGAAGAGGGGCCACTGAAGCTTTCTTT.

This clonotype has only a few counts. The CDR3 loop reads CASSQSRGGSEAFF. DNA of the CDR3: TGTGCCAGCAGTCAATCACGGGGGGGAAGTGAAGCTTTCTTT. The chain joins TRBV27 to TRBJ1-1; TRBD1 is a possible D gene (5 bases). The CDR3 extends over 14 amino acids. Between the trimmed V and J ends, which lost 5 bases and 7 bases, there was a span of 17 bases. Germline V gene sequence: CDR1 MNHEY, CDR2 SMNVEV (reference sequence).

The table lists this clonotype with a few counts. The gene calls are TRBV12-5 and TRBJ1-1; D remains unclear. Germline CDR1 reads LGHNT; CDR2 reads FRNRAP. The ends were cut back, 4 bases at V and 0 bases at J, with 6 bases in the middle. The CDR3 is 13 residues long. CDR3 sequence reads: CASGSELNTEAFF. CDR3 bases: TGTGCTAGTGGTTCGGAGTTGAACACTGAAGCTTTCTTT.

This clonotype has just a few counts. The CDR3, as DNA: TGCGCCAGCAGCTTCTACTCAACCCCTAATGAAAAACTGTTTTTT. It is translated as CASSFYSTPNEKLFF. The rearrangement joins TRBV5-1 to TRBJ1-4; D call uncertain. The V end was cut by 2 bases, the J end by 3 bases, with 11 bases between. CDR3 length: 15 amino acids. CDR1 SGHRS and CDR2 YFSETQ come from the germline V gene.

This clonotype was counted ten times or more. The chain employs TRBV5-1 and TRBJ2-3; TRBD1 matches 10 bases. V lost 4 bases and J lost 3; bases outside the gene matches: 8. Germline-derived CDR1 and CDR2 are SGHRS and YFSETQ. The CDR3 loop spans 16 amino acids. The CDR3 protein is CASSNHPGQGTDTQYF. CDR3 in DNA: TGCGCCAGCAGCAACCATCCGGGACAGGGGACAGATACGCAGTATTTT. The whole variable domain, remainder taken from reference TRBV5-1 and TRBJ2-3, is KAGVTQTPRYLIKTRGQQVTLSCSPISGHRSVSWYQQTPGQGLQFLFEYFSETQRNKGNFPGRFSGRQFSNSRSEMNVSTLELGDSALYLCASSNHPGQGTDTQYFGPGTRLTVL.

J is TRBJ2-5 and V is TRBV6-2 or TRBV6-3; 10 bases align to TRBD2. The CDR3 is 18 residues long. Germline CDR1 is MNHEY and CDR2 is SVGEGT. V lost 0 bases and J lost 5; bases outside the gene matches: 12. CDR3 in amino acids: CASSYSPQRGGGRETQYF. The CDR3 DNA follows: TGTGCCAGCAGTTACTCCCCACAGCGGGGGGGCGGTAGGGAGACCCAGTACTTC.

This clonotype was picked up a small number of times. The chain combines TRBV5-4 with TRBJ2-5; tentative D call: TRBD1 (6 bases). The CDR3 is made up of 14 amino acids. Looked up from germline, CDR1 is SGHNT and CDR2 is YYREEE (reference sequence). Trimming stripped 6 bases from V and 5 bases from J, with 17 bases between. Here the CDR3 reads CASNLEQGEETQYF. The CDR3 DNA reads as TGTGCCAGCAACTTAGAACAGGGCGAGGAGACCCAGTACTTC.

The J gene is TRBJ1-2, the V gene TRBV9; 8 bases line up with TRBD1. Germline V gene lookup returns CDR1 SGDLS and CDR2 YYNGEE. Trimming cost V 0 bases and J 7 bases; bases outside gene matches: 8. The length of the CDR3 is 15 residues. CDR3 amino acids: CASSVDFQGASGYTF. DNA for the CDR3: TGTGCCAGCAGCGTAGACTTCCAGGGGGCGAGTGGCTACACCTTC.

The V call is TRBV7-2, the J call TRBJ2-3; D is uncertain. The CDR3 is 13 residues long. Germline CDR1 SGHTA, CDR2 FQGNSA. V was cut by 8 bases and J by 3 bases, with 12 bases left in between. The CDR3 DNA reads TGTGCCAGCGTACGAGTGACAACAGATACGCAGTATTTT. Amino acid sequence: CASVRVTTDTQYF.

The V gene is TRBV5-1, the J gene TRBJ1-1; TRBD1 matches at 8 bases. J gave up 1 base and V 1 base, and 3 bases lay outside the gene matches. CDR1 and CDR2 from the germline V gene are SGHRS and YFSETQ. The CDR3 loop spans 15 amino acids. The CDR3 is CASSLFGQGNTEAFF. DNA of the CDR3: TGCGCCAGCAGCTTGTTTGGACAGGGGAACACTGAAGCTTTCTTT.

The chain carries TRBV7-2 and TRBJ2-3; tentatively, D is TRBD1 (7 bases). The germline CDR1 and CDR2 sequences are SGHTA and FQGNSA. The CDR3 loop spans 16 amino acids. Trimming shortened V by 6 bases and J by 3 bases, and 19 bases separated the two germline ends. CDR3 bases: TGTGCCAGCAGACCGGTTTGGGCAGGGGGGACAGATACGCAGTATTTT. Residues: CASRPVWAGGTDTQYF.

This clonotype was counted a few times. The J gene is TRBJ2-1, the V gene TRBV5-1; 11 bases match TRBD2. The ends lost 0 bases at V and 4 bases at J; junction bases unmatched: 6. This CDR3 has 17 residues. In germline, CDR1 is SGHRS, CDR2 YFSETQ. Here the CDR3 reads CASSLALAGGNYNEQFF. Here the CDR3 DNA reads TGCGCCAGCAGCTTGGCTCTAGCGGGGGGCAATTACAATGAGCAGTTCTTC.

This clonotype occurred many times. The rearrangement uses TRBV4-3 and TRBJ1-2, with D perhaps TRBD1 (5 bases). V lost 0 bases, J lost 5 bases, and 10 bases lay in between. The CDR3 is 14 residues long. The germline V gene encodes CDR1 LGHNA and CDR2 YSLEER. This chain's CDR3 is CASSQERTLYGYTF. In DNA, the CDR3 is TGCGCCAGCAGCCAAGAACGGACACTTTATGGCTACACCTTC.